Shown below are 15 T cell receptor beta chains from a single sample sequenced in a study of technical replicates of blood from several donors. Data came from immunoSEQ multiplex PCR; TCRdb stores just in-frame clones and leaves some out. Of tens of thousands of clones listed, over 80% are singletons. The sequenced material came from PBMCs. Receptors were obtained from a human donor in good health. Some clones in this sample may be carry-over from other donors' samples.

The V and J genes are TRBV6-1 and TRBJ2-7; 10 bases are a match to TRBD2. V shed 5 bases, J shed 4 bases, and the junction held 5 bases outside the gene matches. Germline V lookup: CDR1 MNHNS, CDR2 SASEGT. The CDR3 is 14 amino acids. CDR3: CASSRLAGDYEQYF. CDR3 in DNA: TGTGCCAGCAGTAGGCTAGCGGGGGATTACGAGCAGTACTTC.

The gene calls are TRBV9 and TRBJ2-3; 8 nucleotides align to TRBD2. J gave up 4 bases and V 0 bases, and 4 bases lay outside the gene matches. Germline V gene sequence: CDR1 SGDLS, CDR2 YYNGEE. The CDR3 contains 15 residues. In DNA, the CDR3 is TGTGCCAGCAGCGTAGCGGGAGGGCTCTCAGATACGCAGTATTTT. The encoded protein is CASSVAGGLSDTQYF.

This clone was recorded a few times. The chain recombines TRBV4-2 with TRBJ1-5; 7 bases align to TRBD1. The CDR3 extends over 15 amino acids. V lost 1 base and J lost 4; bases outside the gene matches: 4. Germline V gives CDR1 LGHNA, CDR2 YNFKEQ. The CDR3 sequence is CASSQGDRENQPQHF. In DNA form, the CDR3 reads TGTGCCAGCAGCCAAGGAGACAGGGAAAATCAGCCCCAGCATTTT.

This chain connects TRBV5-4 to TRBJ2-1, with 10 bases lining up with TRBD2. CDR3 length: 15 amino acids. V shed 0 bases, J shed 8 bases, and the junction held 5 bases outside the gene matches. From germline, CDR1 is SGHNT and CDR2 YYREEE (reference sequence). In nucleotides, the CDR3 is TGTGCCAGCAGCTTGGTGAGCGGGAGGGCTGATGAGCAGTTCTTC. Protein product: CASSLVSGRADEQFF.

In nucleotides, the CDR3 is TGTGCCAGCAGTGTCCCGGGACAGGGGAATGAAAAACTGTTTTTT. This sequence encodes CASSVPGQGNEKLFF. The chain combines TRBV28 with TRBJ1-4; 10 bases are a match to TRBD1. The V segment lost 5 bases and the J segment 5 bases; nucleotides outside the gene matches: 5. The germline V gene has CDR1 MDHEN and CDR2 SYDVKM. The CDR3 is 15 amino acids.

The V and J genes are TRBV29-1 and TRBJ2-3, with 10 positions matching TRBD2. CDR3 length: 13 amino acids. The trim removed 5 bases at V and 5 bases at J, leaving 4 bases unmatched. Germline values: CDR1 SQVTM, CDR2 ANQGSEA. The CDR3 sequence is CSVSGRAGDTQYF. The DNA of the CDR3 is TGCAGCGTTAGCGGGAGGGCCGGAGATACGCAGTATTTT.

CDR3 nucleotide sequence: TGCGCCAGCAGCTACCCCGGGACAGGGGTCTACGAGCAGTACTTC. Translated: CASSYPGTGVYEQYF. V is TRBV4-1 and J is TRBJ2-7; 10 bases are shared with TRBD1. From germline, CDR1 is MGHRA and CDR2 YSYEKL. V shed 5 bases and J 3 bases; nucleotides not matched to a gene: 7. The CDR3 consists of 15 residues.

The chain links TRBV6-1 to TRBJ2-7, with D possibly TRBD2 on 5 matching bases. The V gene lost 7 bases and the J gene lost 2 bases, with 15 bases spanning the gap. Germline values: CDR1 MNHNS, CDR2 SASEGT. This CDR3 has 14 amino acids. CDR3 region: CASTPRDVPYEQYF. The CDR3 bases are TGTGCCAGCACACCCCGGGATGTTCCCTACGAGCAGTACTTC.

The gene calls are TRBV5-4 and TRBJ2-3; 7 bases fit TRBD2. The CDR3 consists of 15 residues. Germline lookup yields CDR1 SGHNT and CDR2 YYREEE (reference sequence). J lost 1 base, V lost 4 bases, and 6 bases had no gene match. As DNA, the CDR3 is TGTGCCAGCAGCCGAAGCGGGACCGGCACAGATACGCAGTATTTT. This sequence encodes CASSRSGTGTDTQYF.

The rearrangement uses TRBV18 and TRBJ2-5; 7 nucleotides line up with TRBD1. Germline CDR1 is KGHSH and CDR2 is LQKENI. This CDR3 comprises 13 residues. V lost 2 bases to trimming and J lost 9 bases; unmatched junction nucleotides: 6. CDR3 coding DNA: TGTGCCAGCTCACCAGGGACCCAGGGGGCCCAGTACTTC. This codes for CASSPGTQGAQYF.

This rearrangement joins TRBV18 to TRBJ2-5, with 8 bases lining up with TRBD1. Germline lookup yields CDR1 KGHSH and CDR2 LQKENI. The ends lost 3 bases at V and 4 bases at J; junction bases unmatched: 13. This CDR3 is built from 17 residues. CDR3 bases: TGTGCCAGCTCACCCTTCGTGGACAGGGTTAGGAGAGAGACCCAGTACTTC. Translation gives CASSPFVDRVRRETQYF.

This chain uses TRBV6-5 with TRBJ2-3; tentatively, D is TRBD1 (5 bases). The germline V gene has CDR1 MNHEY and CDR2 SVGAGI. Trimming stripped 7 bases from V and 6 bases from J, with 14 bases between. This CDR3 has 13 residues. The CDR3 is CASTGRVYDTQYF. The CDR3 nucleotides read TGTGCCAGCACCGGCAGGGTATATGATACGCAGTATTTT.

The gene calls are TRBV7-2 and TRBJ1-2; no definite D call. Deletions cut 2 bases from V and 1 base from J, with 17 bases between. Germline V gene data show CDR1 as SGHTA and CDR2 as FQGNSA. This CDR3 comprises 17 residues. The CDR3 coding sequence is TGTGCCAGCAGCTTACGTCTGCAGGCCGCGATTAACTATGGCTACACCTTC. The encoded protein is CASSLRLQAAINYGYTF.

The rearrangement joins TRBV30 to TRBJ2-5, with 7 positions matching TRBD2. The germline CDR1 and CDR2 sequences are GTSNPN and SVGIG (reference sequence). CDR3 length: 13 residues. The V gene end was trimmed by 3 bases and the J gene end by 7 bases; junction bases not matched to a gene: 8. CDR3 amino acids: CAWSGAGVVTQYF. The DNA of the CDR3 is TGTGCCTGGAGCGGGGCGGGAGTCGTGACCCAGTACTTC. Combining the CDR3 with reference TRBV30 and TRBJ2-5 gives the whole variable domain SQTIHQWPATLVQPVGSPLSLECTVEGTSNPNLYWYRQAAGRGLQLLFYSVGIGQISSEVPQNLSASRPQDRQFILSSKKLLLSDSGFYLCAWSGAGVVTQYFGPGTRLLVL.

This chain joins TRBV6-6 and TRBJ2-1; 7 bases align to TRBD1. CDR3 length: 14 amino acids. The J segment lost 8 bases and the V segment lost 6 bases, leaving 10 bases of the junction unmatched. Germline assignment: CDR1 MNHNY and CDR2 SVGAGI (reference sequence). The CDR3 sequence: CASRHQQGFDEQFF. The CDR3 nucleotides read TGTGCCAGCAGACACCAACAGGGGTTTGATGAGCAGTTCTTC.